The 3 T cell receptor beta chains below come from one sample, sequenced in a study of T and B cells in COVID-19 patients. Each TRB amplification used roughly 230-550 ng of genomic DNA from blood. BIOMED2 TRB-A/B primer pools were used in multiplex TRB PCR. TCRdb re-derived calls from the multiplex PCR reads in MiXCR, one entry per CDR3 protein. The sample records thousands of distinct CDR3 sequences, 25% to 35% being singletons. Sequencing input: blood. Every receptor here comes from a human donor with active COVID-19.

In this sample, this clonotype turned up once. The chain links TRBV29-1 to TRBJ2-1, with TRBD1 matching 9 bases. This CDR3 region has 16 residues. Germline V gene sequence: CDR1 SQVTM, CDR2 ANQGSEA. The V and J ends lost 1 base and 0 bases, in that order; junction bases with no gene match: 4. The CDR3 DNA sequence: TGCAGCGTTGAAGTGGACAGGGGATACTCCTACAATGAGCAGTTCTTC. Protein product: CSVEVDRGYSYNEQFF.

The V and J genes are TRBV7-7 and TRBJ1-1; 8 positions match TRBD1. V lost 4 bases to trimming and J lost 5 bases; unmatched junction nucleotides: 9. Germline V gene data show CDR1 as SSHAT and CDR2 as FNYEAQ (reference sequence). This CDR3 region has 15 residues. The CDR3 reads CASSSGQGAGTEAFF. DNA for the CDR3: TGTGCCAGCAGCTCTGGGCAGGGGGCGGGAACTGAAGCTTTCTTT.

The CDR3 here is CASSRGHEVGGNTIYF. As DNA, the CDR3 is TGTGCCAGCTCACGTGGACATGAAGTTGGTGGAAACACCATATATTTT. This chain joins TRBV18 and TRBJ1-3; a possible D gene is TRBD1 (5 bases). Trimming removed 4 bases at V and 3 bases at J, with 16 bases between. Germline CDR1 and CDR2: KGHSH and LQKENI. This CDR3 comprises 16 residues. Using reference TRBV18 and TRBJ1-3 for the parts outside the CDR3, the full variable domain is NAGVMQNPRHLVRRRGQEARLRCSPMKGHSHVYWYRQLPEEGLKFMVYLQKENIIDESGMPKERFSAEFPKEGPSILRIQQVVRGDSAAYFCASSRGHEVGGNTIYFGEGSWLTVV.